The next 11 T cell receptor beta chains were all read from a single sample in a study of shared clonotypes between healthy human individuals. Profiled with immunoSEQ multiplex PCR; TCRdb holds only in-frame clones, not every one. The sample has hundreds of thousands of clones; 60% to 75% are singletons. The sequenced sample was memory CD4+ T cells sorted from blood. Subset indicated: CD45RA-negative fraction. These receptors were collected from a woman aged 25 to 39 in good health.

This clone occurred a few times. The chain joins TRBV4-1 to TRBJ2-7; 8 bases agree with TRBD1. Germline assignment: CDR1 MGHRA and CDR2 YSYEKL. Germline trimming cut 3 bases from V and 4 bases from J; bases unmatched to any gene: 8. The CDR3 covers 15 residues. CDR3 amino acids: CASSQADRVGYEQYF. The CDR3 DNA sequence: TGCGCCAGCAGCCAGGCGGACAGGGTAGGATACGAGCAGTACTTC.

This clone was seen a few times. CDR3 protein: CASGPTLGRSGANVLTF. CDR3 in DNA: TGTGCTAGTGGTCCGACATTGGGCCGCTCTGGGGCCAACGTCCTGACTTTC. The genes are TRBV12-5 and TRBJ2-6; D unclear. This CDR3 has 17 amino acids. V shed 5 bases and J shed 0 bases, with 14 bases lying between them. Looked up from germline, CDR1 is LGHNT and CDR2 is FRNRAP.

The rearrangement uses TRBV5-6 and TRBJ2-3, with 9 bases aligning to TRBD2. Trimming took 0 bases from V and 3 from J; bases not matched to a gene: 8. The CDR3 runs 17 residues. The germline V gene encodes CDR1 SGHDT and CDR2 YYEEEE. DNA for the CDR3: TGTGCCAGCAGCTTGGTGATTAGCGGGAGTGGGACAGATACGCAGTATTTT. This gives the protein CASSLVISGSGTDTQYF.

The J gene is TRBJ1-2, the V gene TRBV10-2, with unresolved D. Germline CDR1 reads WSHSY; CDR2 reads SAAADI. The V gene lost 4 bases and the J gene lost 5 bases, with 11 bases spanning the gap. The CDR3 extends over 13 amino acids. The CDR3 DNA sequence: TGCGCCAGCAGTGTAAAGGGAGGATATGGCTACACCTTC. It codes for CASSVKGGYGYTF.

This chain connects TRBV10-2 to TRBJ1-1; a possible D gene is TRBD1 (6 bases). V lost 4 bases and J lost 3, with 12 bases in between. The CDR3 contains 14 residues. Germline values: CDR1 WSHSY, CDR2 SAAADI. In DNA, the CDR3 is TGCGCCAGCAGTGTTTTACAGGGCGACACTGAAGCTTTCTTT. Translating it yields CASSVLQGDTEAFF.

V and J are TRBV19 and TRBJ1-2; D not certain. Germline V gene data show CDR1 as LNHDA and CDR2 as SQIVND (reference sequence). This CDR3 comprises 12 residues. Between the trimmed V and J ends, which lost 6 bases and 6 bases, there was a span of 11 bases. In DNA form, the CDR3 reads TGTGCCAGTAGCCGACGGGGAGATGGCTACACCTTC. It is translated as CASSRRGDGYTF.

The chain carries TRBV30 and TRBJ1-5, with 7 bases aligning to TRBD1. The CDR3 runs 18 residues. The J segment lost 0 bases and the V segment lost 1 base, leaving 12 bases of the junction unmatched. Germline CDR1 and CDR2: GTSNPN and SVGIG (reference sequence). CDR3 bases: TGTGCCTGGAGTGGGATGGGGACAGCGACCTATAGCAATCAGCCCCAGCATTTT. Translated: CAWSGMGTATYSNQPQHF.

This clone occurred many times. The chain is built from TRBV10-2 and TRBJ1-1; D may be TRBD1 (5 bases). Germline CDR1 and CDR2: WSHSY and SAAADI. This CDR3 has 12 residues. V was shortened by 2 bases and J by 5 bases, with 6 bases between the two germline ends. The CDR3 spells CASSEGGTEAFF. For the CDR3, the DNA is TGCGCCAGCAGTGAGGGGGGGACTGAAGCTTTCTTT.

This clone was observed a handful of times. The chain couples TRBV5-4 to TRBJ2-7; 8 positions agree with TRBD2. CDR3 length: 14 residues. The germline CDR1 and CDR2 sequences are SGHNT and YYREEE (reference sequence). V dropped 2 bases and J dropped 4; count of bases not matched to a gene: 5. In DNA form, the CDR3 reads TGTGCCAGCAGCTTAGCGGGGGACCTTTACGAGCAGTACTTC. It encodes CASSLAGDLYEQYF. Complete variable domain (other parts from reference TRBV5-4 and TRBJ2-7): ETGVTQSPTHLIKTRGQQVTLRCSSQSGHNTVSWYQQALGQGPQFIFQYYREEENGRGNFPPRFSGLQFPNYSSELNVNALELDDSALYLCASSLAGDLYEQYFGPGTRLTVT.

This clone was observed a single time. The rearrangement joins TRBV19 to TRBJ2-1; TRBD2 agrees at 9 bases. The ends lost 6 bases at V and 9 bases at J; junction bases unmatched: 9. The CDR3 length is 14 residues. From germline, CDR1 is LNHDA and CDR2 SQIVND (reference sequence). CDR3 bases: TGTGCCAGTAGGTGGGGGACTAGCCAGGTTGAGCAGTTCTTC. Its protein product is CASRWGTSQVEQFF. The complete variable domain, with remaining parts taken from reference TRBV19 and TRBJ2-1, reads DGGITQSPKYLFRKEGQNVTLSCEQNLNHDAMYWYRQDPGQGLRLIYYSQIVNDFQKGDIAEGYSVSREKKESFPLTVTSAQKNPTAFYLCASRWGTSQVEQFFGPGTRLTVL.

The rearrangement joins TRBV7-9 to TRBJ2-5; D remains ambiguous. Germline-derived CDR1 and CDR2 are SEHNR and FQNEAQ (reference sequence). V was pared by 0 bases and J by 3 bases, with 11 bases between. This CDR3 is 15 amino acids long. The CDR3 coding sequence is TGTGCCAGCAGCTTAGCGCCGGACCTTAAAGAGACCCAGTACTTC. Translation gives CASSLAPDLKETQYF.